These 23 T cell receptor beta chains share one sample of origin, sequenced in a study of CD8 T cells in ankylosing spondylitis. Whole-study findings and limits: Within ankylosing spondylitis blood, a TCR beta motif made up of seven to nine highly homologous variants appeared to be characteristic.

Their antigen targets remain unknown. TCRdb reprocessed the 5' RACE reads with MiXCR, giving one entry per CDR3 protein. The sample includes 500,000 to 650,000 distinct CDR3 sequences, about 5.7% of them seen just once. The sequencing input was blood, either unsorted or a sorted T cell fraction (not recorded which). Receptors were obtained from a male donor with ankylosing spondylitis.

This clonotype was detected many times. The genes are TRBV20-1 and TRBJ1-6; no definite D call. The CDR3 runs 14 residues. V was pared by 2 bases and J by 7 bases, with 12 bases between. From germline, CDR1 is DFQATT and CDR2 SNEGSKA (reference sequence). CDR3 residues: CSARRPYANSPLHF. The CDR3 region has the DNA TGCAGTGCTAGAAGGCCCTACGCGAATTCACCCCTCCACTTT.

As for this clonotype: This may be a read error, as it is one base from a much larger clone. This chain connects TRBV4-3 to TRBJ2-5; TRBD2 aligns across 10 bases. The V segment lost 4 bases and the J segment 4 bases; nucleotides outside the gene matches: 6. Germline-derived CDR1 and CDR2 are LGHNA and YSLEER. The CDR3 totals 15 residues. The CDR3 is CASSRIASGGETQYF. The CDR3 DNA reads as TGCGCCAGCAGCCGAATCGCTAGCGGGGGAGAGACCCAGTACTTC.

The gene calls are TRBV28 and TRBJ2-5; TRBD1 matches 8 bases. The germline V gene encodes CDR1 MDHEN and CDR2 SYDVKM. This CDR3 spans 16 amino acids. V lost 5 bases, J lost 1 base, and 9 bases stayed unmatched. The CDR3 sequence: CASSVYGQGSQETQYF. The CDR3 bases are TGTGCCAGCAGTGTTTATGGACAGGGCTCCCAAGAGACCCAGTACTTC.

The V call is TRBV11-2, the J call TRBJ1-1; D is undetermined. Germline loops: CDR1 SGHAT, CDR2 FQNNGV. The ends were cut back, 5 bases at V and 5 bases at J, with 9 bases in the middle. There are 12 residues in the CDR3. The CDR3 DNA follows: TGTGCCAGCAGCCCGATGGGGACTGAAGCTTTCTTT. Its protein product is CASSPMGTEAFF.

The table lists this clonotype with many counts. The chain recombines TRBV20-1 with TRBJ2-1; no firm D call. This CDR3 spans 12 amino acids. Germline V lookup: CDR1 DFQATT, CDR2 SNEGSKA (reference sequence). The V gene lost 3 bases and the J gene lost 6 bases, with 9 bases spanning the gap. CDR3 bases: TGCAGTGCTAGCCCCGAGATCAATGAGCAGTTCTTC. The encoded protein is CSASPEINEQFF.

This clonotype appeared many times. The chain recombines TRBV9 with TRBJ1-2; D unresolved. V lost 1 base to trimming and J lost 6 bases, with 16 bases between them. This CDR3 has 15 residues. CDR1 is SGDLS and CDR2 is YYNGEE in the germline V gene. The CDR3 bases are TGTGCCAGCAGCGTATGGGGATCACCAGAAGATGGCTACACCTTC. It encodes CASSVWGSPEDGYTF.

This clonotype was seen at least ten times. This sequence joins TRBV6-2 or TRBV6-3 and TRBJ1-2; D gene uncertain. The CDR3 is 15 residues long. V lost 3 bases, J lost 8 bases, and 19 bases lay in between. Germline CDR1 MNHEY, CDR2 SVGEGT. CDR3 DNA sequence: TGTGCCAGCAGTTATAGGAACAGAGGGCCGCTGGGCTACACCTTC. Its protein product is CASSYRNRGPLGYTF.

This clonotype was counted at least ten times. CDR3 loop: CASSQDPTVREQFF. CDR3 DNA: TGCGCCAGCAGCCAAGATCCAACCGTCCGGGAGCAGTTCTTC. This chain connects TRBV4-3 to TRBJ2-1; no definite D call. CDR1 is LGHNA and CDR2 is YSLEER in the germline V gene. The CDR3 sequence is 14 residues long. Trimming removed 0 bases at V and 10 bases at J, with 13 bases between.

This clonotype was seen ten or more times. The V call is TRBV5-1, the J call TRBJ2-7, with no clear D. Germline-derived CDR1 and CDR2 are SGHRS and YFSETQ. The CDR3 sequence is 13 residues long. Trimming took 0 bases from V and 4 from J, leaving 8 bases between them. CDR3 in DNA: TGCGCCAGCAGCTTGGAAGCACTGTACGAGCAGTACTTC. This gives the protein CASSLEALYEQYF.

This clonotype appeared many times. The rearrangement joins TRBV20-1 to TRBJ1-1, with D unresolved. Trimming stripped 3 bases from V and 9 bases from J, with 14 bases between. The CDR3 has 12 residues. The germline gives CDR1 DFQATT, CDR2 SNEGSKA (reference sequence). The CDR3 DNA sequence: TGCAGTGCTAGTTTTACCGGTGGTAAAGCTTTCTTT. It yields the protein CSASFTGGKAFF.

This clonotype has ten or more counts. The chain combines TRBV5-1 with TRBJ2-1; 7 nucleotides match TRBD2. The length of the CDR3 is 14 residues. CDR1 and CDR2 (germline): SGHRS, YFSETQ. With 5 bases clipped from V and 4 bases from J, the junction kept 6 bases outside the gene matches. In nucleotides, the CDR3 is TGCGCCAGCAGTCACGGACTAGGGTACAATGAGCAGTTCTTC. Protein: CASSHGLGYNEQFF.

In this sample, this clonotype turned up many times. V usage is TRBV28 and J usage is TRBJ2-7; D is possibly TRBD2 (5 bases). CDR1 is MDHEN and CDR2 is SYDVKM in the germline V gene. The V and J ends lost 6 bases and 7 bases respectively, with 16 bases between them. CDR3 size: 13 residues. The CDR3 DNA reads TGTGCCAGCAGGGGAGACGGATACGAAGAGCAGTACTTC. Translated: CASRGDGYEEQYF. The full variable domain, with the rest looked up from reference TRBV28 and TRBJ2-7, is DVKVTQSSRYLVKRTGEKVFLECVQDMDHENMFWYRQDPGLGLRLIYFSYDVKMKEKGDIPEGYSVSREKKERFSLILESASTNQTSMYLCASRGDGYEEQYFGPGTRLTVT.

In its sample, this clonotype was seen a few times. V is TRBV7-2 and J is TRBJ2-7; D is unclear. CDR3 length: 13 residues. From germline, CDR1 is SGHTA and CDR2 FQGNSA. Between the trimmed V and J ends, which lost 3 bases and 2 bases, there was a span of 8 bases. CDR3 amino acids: CASSFGPAYEQYF. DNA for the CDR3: TGTGCCAGCAGCTTCGGTCCCGCCTACGAGCAGTACTTC.

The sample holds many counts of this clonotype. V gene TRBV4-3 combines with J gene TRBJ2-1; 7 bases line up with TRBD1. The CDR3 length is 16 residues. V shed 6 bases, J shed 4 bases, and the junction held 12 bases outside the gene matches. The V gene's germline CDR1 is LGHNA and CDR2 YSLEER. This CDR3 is CASSSGQARNYNEQFF. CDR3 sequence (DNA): TGCGCCAGCAGTTCTGGACAGGCCAGGAATTACAATGAGCAGTTCTTC.

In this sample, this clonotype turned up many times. The CDR3 reads CASSLPATEADTQYF. The DNA for the CDR3 is TGTGCCAGCAGTTTACCGGCCACGGAGGCAGATACGCAGTATTTT. The J gene is TRBJ2-3, the V gene TRBV28; possibly TRBD2 for D (5 bases). This CDR3 has 15 amino acids. Deletions cut 2 bases from V and 4 bases from J, with 13 bases between. Germline V gene lookup returns CDR1 MDHEN and CDR2 SYDVKM.

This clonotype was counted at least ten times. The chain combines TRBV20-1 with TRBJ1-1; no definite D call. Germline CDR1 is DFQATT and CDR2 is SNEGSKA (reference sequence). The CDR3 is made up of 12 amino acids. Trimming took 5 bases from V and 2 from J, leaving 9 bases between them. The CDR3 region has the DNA TGCAGTGCTTTCGTCGGTAACACTGAAGCTTTCTTT. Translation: CSAFVGNTEAFF.

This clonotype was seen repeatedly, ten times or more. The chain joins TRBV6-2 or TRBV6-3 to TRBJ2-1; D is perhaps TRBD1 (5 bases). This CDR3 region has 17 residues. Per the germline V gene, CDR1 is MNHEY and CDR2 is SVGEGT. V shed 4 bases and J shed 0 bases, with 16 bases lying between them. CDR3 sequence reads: CASSFYPRQSSYNEQFF. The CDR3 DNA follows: TGTGCCAGCAGTTTCTACCCTCGACAGAGCTCCTACAATGAGCAGTTCTTC.

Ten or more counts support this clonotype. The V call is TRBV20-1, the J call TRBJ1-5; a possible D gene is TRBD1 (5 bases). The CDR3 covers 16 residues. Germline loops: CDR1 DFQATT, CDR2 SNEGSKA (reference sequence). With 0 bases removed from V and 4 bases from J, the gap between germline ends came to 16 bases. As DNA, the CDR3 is TGCAGTGCTAGAGATCTAGGAAGGGGCGGGAATCAGCCCCAGCATTTT. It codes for CSARDLGRGGNQPQHF.

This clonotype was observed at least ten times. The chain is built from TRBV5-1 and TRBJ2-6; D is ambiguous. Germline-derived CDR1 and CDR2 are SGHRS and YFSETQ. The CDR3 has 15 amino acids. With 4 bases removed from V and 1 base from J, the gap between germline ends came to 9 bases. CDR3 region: CASSPLFSGANVLTF. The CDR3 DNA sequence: TGCGCCAGCAGCCCGTTATTTTCTGGGGCCAACGTCCTGACTTTC.

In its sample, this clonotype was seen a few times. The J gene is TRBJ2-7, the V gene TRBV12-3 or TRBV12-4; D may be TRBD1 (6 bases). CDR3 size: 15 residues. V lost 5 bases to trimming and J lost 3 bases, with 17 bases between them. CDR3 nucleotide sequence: TGTGCCAGCAGTCGAACCGGGACACAGAACTACGAGCAGTACTTC. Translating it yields CASSRTGTQNYEQYF.

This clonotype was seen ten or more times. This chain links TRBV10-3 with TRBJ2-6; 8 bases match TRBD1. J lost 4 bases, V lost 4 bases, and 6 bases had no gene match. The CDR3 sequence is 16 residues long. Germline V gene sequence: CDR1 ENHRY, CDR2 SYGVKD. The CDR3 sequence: CAISGRQGNGANVLTF. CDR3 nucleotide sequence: TGTGCCATCAGTGGACGACAGGGGAACGGGGCCAACGTCCTGACTTTC.

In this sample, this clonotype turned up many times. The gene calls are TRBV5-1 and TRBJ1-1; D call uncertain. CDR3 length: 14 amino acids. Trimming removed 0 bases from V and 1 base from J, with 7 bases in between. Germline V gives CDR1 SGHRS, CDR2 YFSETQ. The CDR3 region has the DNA TGCGCCAGCAGCTTGGAAAGTTGGAACACTGAAGCTTTCTTT. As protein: CASSLESWNTEAFF.

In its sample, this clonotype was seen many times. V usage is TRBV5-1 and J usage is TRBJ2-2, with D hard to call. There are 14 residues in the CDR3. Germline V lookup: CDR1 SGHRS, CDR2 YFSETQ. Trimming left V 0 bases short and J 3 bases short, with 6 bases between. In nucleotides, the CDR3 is TGCGCCAGCAGCTTGGGACTCTACACCGGGGAGCTGTTTTTT. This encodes CASSLGLYTGELFF.